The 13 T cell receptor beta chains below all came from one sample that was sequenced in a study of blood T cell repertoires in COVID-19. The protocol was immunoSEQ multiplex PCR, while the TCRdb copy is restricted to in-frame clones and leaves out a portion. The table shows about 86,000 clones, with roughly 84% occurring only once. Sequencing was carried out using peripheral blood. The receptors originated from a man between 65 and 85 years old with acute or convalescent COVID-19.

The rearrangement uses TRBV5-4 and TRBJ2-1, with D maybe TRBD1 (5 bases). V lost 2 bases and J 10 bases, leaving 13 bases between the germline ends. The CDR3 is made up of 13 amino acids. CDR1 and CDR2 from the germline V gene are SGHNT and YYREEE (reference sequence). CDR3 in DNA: TGTGCCAGCAGCTTAGGTGCAGGGTACGAGCAGTTCTTC. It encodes CASSLGAGYEQFF.

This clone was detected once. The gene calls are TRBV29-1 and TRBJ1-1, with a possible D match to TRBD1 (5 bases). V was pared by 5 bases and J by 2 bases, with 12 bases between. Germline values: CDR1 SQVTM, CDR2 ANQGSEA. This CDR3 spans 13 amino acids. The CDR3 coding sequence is TGCAGCGTTCCCGGATGGGGCAACACTGAAGCTTTCTTT. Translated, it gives CSVPGWGNTEAFF.

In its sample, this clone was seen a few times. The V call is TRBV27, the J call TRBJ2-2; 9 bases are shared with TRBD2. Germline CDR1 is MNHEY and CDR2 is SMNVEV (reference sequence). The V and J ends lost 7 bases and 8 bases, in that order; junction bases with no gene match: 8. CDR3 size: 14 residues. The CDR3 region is CASTSRGGSGELFF. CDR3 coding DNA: TGTGCCAGCACCTCGCGGGGGGGCAGTGGGGAGCTGTTTTTT.

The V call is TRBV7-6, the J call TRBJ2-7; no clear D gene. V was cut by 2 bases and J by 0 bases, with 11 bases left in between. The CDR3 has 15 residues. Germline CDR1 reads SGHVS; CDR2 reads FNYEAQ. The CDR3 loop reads CASSLNYGSSYEQYF. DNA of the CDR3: TGTGCCAGCAGCTTAAACTACGGATCCTCCTACGAGCAGTACTTC.

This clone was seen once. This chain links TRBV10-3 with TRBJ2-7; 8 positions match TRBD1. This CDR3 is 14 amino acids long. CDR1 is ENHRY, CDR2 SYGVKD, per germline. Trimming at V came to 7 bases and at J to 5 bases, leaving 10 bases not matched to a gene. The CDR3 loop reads CAITQDRGRHEQYF. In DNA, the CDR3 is TGTGCCATCACTCAAGACAGGGGCAGGCACGAGCAGTACTTC.

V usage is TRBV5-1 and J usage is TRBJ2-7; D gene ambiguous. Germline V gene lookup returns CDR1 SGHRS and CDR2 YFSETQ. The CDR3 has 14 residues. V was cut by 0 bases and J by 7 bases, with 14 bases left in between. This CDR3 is CASSLVPRSAEQYF. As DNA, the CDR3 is TGCGCCAGCAGCTTGGTTCCGCGGAGCGCGGAGCAGTACTTC. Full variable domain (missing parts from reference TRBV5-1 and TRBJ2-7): KAGVTQTPRYLIKTRGQQVTLSCSPISGHRSVSWYQQTPGQGLQFLFEYFSETQRNKGNFPGRFSGRQFSNSRSEMNVSTLELGDSALYLCASSLVPRSAEQYFGPGTRLTVT.

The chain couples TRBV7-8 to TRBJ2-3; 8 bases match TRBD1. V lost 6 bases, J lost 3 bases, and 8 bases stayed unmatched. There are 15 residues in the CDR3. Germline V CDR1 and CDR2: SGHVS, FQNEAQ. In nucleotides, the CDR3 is TGTGCCAGCAGGATCGACAGGGGTCGGACAGATACGCAGTATTTT. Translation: CASRIDRGRTDTQYF.

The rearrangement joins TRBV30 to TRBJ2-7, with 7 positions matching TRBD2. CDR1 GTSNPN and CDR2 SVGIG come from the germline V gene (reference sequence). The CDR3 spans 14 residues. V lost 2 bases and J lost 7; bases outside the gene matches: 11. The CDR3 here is CAWSITGGTGEQYF. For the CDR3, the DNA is TGTGCCTGGAGTATTACCGGGGGGACGGGGGAGCAGTACTTC. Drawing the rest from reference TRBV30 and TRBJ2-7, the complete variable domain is SQTIHQWPATLVQPVGSPLSLECTVEGTSNPNLYWYRQAAGRGLQLLFYSVGIGQISSEVPQNLSASRPQDRQFILSSKKLLLSDSGFYLCAWSITGGTGEQYFGPGTRLTVT.

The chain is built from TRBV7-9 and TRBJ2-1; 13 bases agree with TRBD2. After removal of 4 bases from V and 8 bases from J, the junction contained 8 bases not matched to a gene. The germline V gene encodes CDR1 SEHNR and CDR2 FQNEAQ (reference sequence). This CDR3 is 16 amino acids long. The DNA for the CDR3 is TGTGCCAGCAGCTGGACTAGCGGGGGCCTACTGGATGAGCAGTTCTTC. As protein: CASSWTSGGLLDEQFF.

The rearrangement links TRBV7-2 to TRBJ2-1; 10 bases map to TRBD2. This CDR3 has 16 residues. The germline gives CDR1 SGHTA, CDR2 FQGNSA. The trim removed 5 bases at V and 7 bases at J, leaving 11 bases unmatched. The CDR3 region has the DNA TGTGCCAGCAGCCGTTTAGCGGGGGGTCCCGTAAATGAGCAGTTCTTC. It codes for CASSRLAGGPVNEQFF.

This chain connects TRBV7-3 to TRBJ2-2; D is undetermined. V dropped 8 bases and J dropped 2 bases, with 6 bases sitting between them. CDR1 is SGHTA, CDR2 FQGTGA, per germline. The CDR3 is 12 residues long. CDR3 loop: CASGQNTGELFF. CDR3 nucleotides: TGTGCCAGCGGGCAAAACACCGGGGAGCTGTTTTTT.

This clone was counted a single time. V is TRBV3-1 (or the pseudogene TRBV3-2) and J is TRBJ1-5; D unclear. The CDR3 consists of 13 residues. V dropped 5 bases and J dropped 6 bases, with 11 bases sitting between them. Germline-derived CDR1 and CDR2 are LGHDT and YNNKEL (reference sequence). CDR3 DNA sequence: TGTGCCAGCAGCTCCGGGAAGGGTCAGCCCCAGCATTTT. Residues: CASSSGKGQPQHF.

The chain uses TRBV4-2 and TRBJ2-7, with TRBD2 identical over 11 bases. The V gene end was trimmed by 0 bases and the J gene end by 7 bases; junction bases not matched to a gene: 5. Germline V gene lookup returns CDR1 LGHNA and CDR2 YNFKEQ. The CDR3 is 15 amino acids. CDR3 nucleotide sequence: TGTGCCAGCAGCCAAGATAGCGGGGGGGCGGGTGAGCAGTACTTC. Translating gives CASSQDSGGAGEQYF.